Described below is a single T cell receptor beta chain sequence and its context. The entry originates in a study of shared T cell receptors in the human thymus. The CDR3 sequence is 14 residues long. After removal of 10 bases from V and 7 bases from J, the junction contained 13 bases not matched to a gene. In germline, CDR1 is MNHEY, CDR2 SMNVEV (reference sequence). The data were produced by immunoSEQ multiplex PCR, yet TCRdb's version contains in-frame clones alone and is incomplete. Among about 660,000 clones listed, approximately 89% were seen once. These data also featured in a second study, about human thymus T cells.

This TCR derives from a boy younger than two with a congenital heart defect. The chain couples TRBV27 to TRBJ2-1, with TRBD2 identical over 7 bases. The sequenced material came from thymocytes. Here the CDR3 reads CATRLAGGRNEQFF. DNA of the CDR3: TGTGCCACTAGACTAGCAGGTGGGCGAAATGAGCAGTTCTTC.